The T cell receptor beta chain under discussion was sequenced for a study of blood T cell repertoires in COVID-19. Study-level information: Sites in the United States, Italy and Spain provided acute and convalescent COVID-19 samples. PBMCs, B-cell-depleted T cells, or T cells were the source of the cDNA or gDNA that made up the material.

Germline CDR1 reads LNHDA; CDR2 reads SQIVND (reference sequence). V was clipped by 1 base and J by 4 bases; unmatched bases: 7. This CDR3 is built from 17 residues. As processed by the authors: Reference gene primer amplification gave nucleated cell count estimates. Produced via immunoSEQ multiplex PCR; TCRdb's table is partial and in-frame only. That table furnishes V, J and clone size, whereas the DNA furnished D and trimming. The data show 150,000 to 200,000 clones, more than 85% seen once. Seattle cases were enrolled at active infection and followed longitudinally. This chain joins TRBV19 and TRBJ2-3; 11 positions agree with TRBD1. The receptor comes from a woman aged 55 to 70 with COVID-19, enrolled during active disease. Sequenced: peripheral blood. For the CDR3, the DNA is TGTGCCAGTAGTATAGGGTTAGGACAGGGGGCGGCAGATACGCAGTATTTT. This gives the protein CASSIGLGQGAADTQYF.